The source of this T cell receptor (beta chain) is a study of cytomegalovirus exposure and HLA in healthy donors. CDR1 and CDR2 (germline): GTSNPN, SVGIG (reference sequence). The CDR3 totals 13 residues. V shed 2 bases and J shed 5 bases, with 12 bases lying between them. This clone has only a few counts. The PCR employed 60 Vbeta primers together with 13 Jbeta primers. Some clones are missing from TCRdb's copy, which holds only in-frame ones; the method was immunoSEQ multiplex PCR. This table has approximately 100,000 clones, 65% to 90% appearing once. Sequenced: PBMCs. This receptor was obtained from a man aged 50 or older in good health and CMV-seronegative. This rearrangement joins TRBV30 to TRBJ1-1, with unresolved D. The DNA for the CDR3 is TGTGCCTGGAGTACGGGAATCAGGACTGAAGCTTTCTTT. Its translation: CAWSTGIRTEAFF.